What follows describes a single T cell receptor (beta chain). Its antigen is unknown. The entry originates in a study of blood T cells in healthy people across ages. Study results and limitations: There was a strong correlation between TCR beta diversity and naive T cell percentage.

The CDR3 has 13 residues. V lost 6 bases and J 3 bases, leaving 14 bases between the germline ends. Germline CDR1 SQVTM, CDR2 ANQGSEA. Then a second PCR, running about 6 to 12 cycles, was carried out with a sample-barcoded 5' primer and a J-beta primer mix. TCRdb re-called the 5' RACE reads with MiXCR, one entry per CDR3 protein. The top ten hold 15% of the sample, which has about 700,000 distinct CDR3 sequences, about 30% seen once. The clonotype comes from an elderly woman in good health. The chain joins TRBV29-1 to TRBJ1-2, with a possible D match to TRBD1 (5 bases). What was sequenced was blood. The CDR3, as DNA: TGCAGCGTCGGGGGTGTGAGGGACTATGGCTACACCTTC. Translating it yields CSVGGVRDYGYTF.